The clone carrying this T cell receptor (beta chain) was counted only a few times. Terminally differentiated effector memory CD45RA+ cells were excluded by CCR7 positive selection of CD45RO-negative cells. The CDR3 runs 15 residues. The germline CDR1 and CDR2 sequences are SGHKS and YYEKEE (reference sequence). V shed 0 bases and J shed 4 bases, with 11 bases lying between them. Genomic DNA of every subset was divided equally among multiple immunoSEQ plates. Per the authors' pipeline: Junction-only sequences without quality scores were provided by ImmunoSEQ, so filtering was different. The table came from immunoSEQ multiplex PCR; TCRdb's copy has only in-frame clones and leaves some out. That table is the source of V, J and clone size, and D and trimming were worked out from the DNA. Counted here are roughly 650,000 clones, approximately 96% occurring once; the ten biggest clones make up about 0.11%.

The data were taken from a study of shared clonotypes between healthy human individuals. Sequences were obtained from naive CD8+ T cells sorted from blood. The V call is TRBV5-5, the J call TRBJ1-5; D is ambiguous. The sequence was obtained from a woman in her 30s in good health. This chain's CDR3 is CASSLDPEGNQPQHF. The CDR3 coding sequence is TGTGCCAGCAGCTTGGACCCAGAGGGTAATCAGCCCCAGCATTTT.